One and the same sample provided the 27 T cell receptor beta chains below, sequenced in a study of T cell repertoires in cytomegalovirus infection. Via MiXCR, TCRdb re-called the reads, giving one row per CDR3 protein. The sample yields more than 400,000 distinct CDR3 sequences, less than 30% seen once. Input material: PBMCs. The receptors were gathered from a human donor in good health (CMV status not recorded). Some clones in this sample may be carry-over from other donors' samples.

V is TRBV7-1 and J is TRBJ2-1; D gene ambiguous. TRBV7-1 qualifies as an ORF whose function is uncertain. V lost 5 bases, J lost 8 bases, and 10 bases lay in between. The CDR3 runs to 12 residues. In DNA form, the CDR3 reads TGTGCCAGCAGCCCCAATGGTTATGAGCAGTTCTTC. It specifies CASSPNGYEQFF.

This clonotype was counted between two and nine times. V usage is TRBV10-3 and J usage is TRBJ2-3, with D possibly matching TRBD2 (6 bases). Germline V CDR1 and CDR2: ENHRY, SYGVKD. CDR3 length: 14 amino acids. Trimming shortened V by 3 bases and J by 2 bases, and 9 bases separated the two germline ends. CDR3 coding DNA: TGTGCCATCAGTGACAGACTAGACACAGATACGCAGTATTTT. As protein: CAISDRLDTDTQYF.

This clonotype showed up just a few times. The CDR3 is CASSPRGQGVSPLHF. In DNA form, the CDR3 reads TGTGCCAGCAGCCCTAGGGGACAGGGGGTTTCACCCCTCCACTTT. The rearrangement uses TRBV12-3 or TRBV12-4 and TRBJ1-6; 11 bases line up with TRBD1. Trimming removed 6 bases from V and 9 bases from J; junction bases left unmatched: 7. The CDR3 runs to 15 residues.

The chain combines TRBV4-3 with TRBJ2-1; 11 bases are a match to TRBD2. J gave up 12 bases and V 2 bases, and 15 bases lay outside the gene matches. CDR1 LGHNA and CDR2 YSLEER come from the germline V gene. The CDR3 runs to 17 residues. CDR3 protein: CASSQSPGTSGSVVQFF. The CDR3 coding sequence is TGCGCCAGCAGCCAAAGCCCTGGGACTAGCGGATCGGTGGTGCAGTTCTTC.

V is TRBV6-4 and J is TRBJ2-3; 7 nucleotides agree with TRBD2. This CDR3 has 16 residues. Germline CDR1 MRHNA, CDR2 SNTAGT. The V and J ends lost 5 bases and 2 bases, in that order; junction bases with no gene match: 10. The CDR3 sequence: CASSYGSGGSTDTQYF. The DNA for the CDR3 is TGTGCCAGCAGTTATGGATCGGGAGGTTCCACAGATACGCAGTATTTT.

V is TRBV20-1 and J is TRBJ1-4; 9 positions agree with TRBD1. Germline V gives CDR1 DFQATT, CDR2 SNEGSKA (reference sequence). The J segment lost 5 bases and the V segment lost 5 bases, leaving 3 bases of the junction unmatched. This CDR3 region has 13 residues. The CDR3 loop reads CSAPGTGNEKLFF. The CDR3, as DNA: TGCAGTGCTCCCGGGACAGGGAATGAAAAACTGTTTTTT.

This clonotype has a count of ten or more. This chain links TRBV12-3 or TRBV12-4 with TRBJ2-7, with 7 nucleotides matching TRBD2. The CDR3 totals 15 residues. Trimming cost V 3 bases and J 2 bases; bases outside gene matches: 7. In nucleotides, the CDR3 is TGTGCCAGCAGTTTGGGGACTAAAGACACCTACGAGCAGTACTTC. Residues: CASSLGTKDTYEQYF.

This clonotype was observed at least ten times. V gene TRBV7-6 combines with J gene TRBJ2-2; TRBD2 agrees at 14 bases. The CDR3 runs to 19 residues. In germline, CDR1 is SGHVS, CDR2 FNYEAQ. Germline trimming cut 2 bases from V and 4 bases from J; bases unmatched to any gene: 9. CDR3 residues: CASSLRLAGGLEGTGELFF. The CDR3 DNA sequence: TGTGCCAGCAGCTTACGACTAGCGGGAGGGCTAGAAGGCACCGGGGAGCTGTTTTTT.

V is TRBV4-1 and J is TRBJ2-1, with TRBD2 as a possible D gene (6 bases). V was shortened by 3 bases and J by 11 bases, with 20 bases between the two germline ends. From germline, CDR1 is MGHRA and CDR2 YSYEKL. The CDR3 loop spans 15 amino acids. The CDR3, as DNA: TGCGCCAGCAGCCATTCGACCGGGACTCAAGTGCAGCAGTTCTTC. Its translation: CASSHSTGTQVQQFF.

This clonotype was counted a few times. The DNA for the CDR3 is TGTGCCAGCAGTCCTTCCATGAACACTGAAGCTTTCTTT. Translating gives CASSPSMNTEAFF. The chain links TRBV28 to TRBJ1-1; D gene ambiguous. In germline, CDR1 is MDHEN, CDR2 SYDVKM. The V end lost 5 bases, the J end lost 0 bases, and 7 bases lay between the germline ends. This CDR3 spans 13 amino acids.

This clonotype was recorded a few times. The chain couples TRBV28 to TRBJ2-7; 8 bases fit TRBD1. Trimming cost V 1 base and J 4 bases; bases outside gene matches: 3. Germline V gene data show CDR1 as MDHEN and CDR2 as SYDVKM. The CDR3 has 14 residues. The CDR3 nucleotides read TGTGCCAGCAGTTTATTAGGACAGGGTTACGAGCAGTACGTC. It specifies CASSLLGQGYEQYV.

V is TRBV7-3 and J is TRBJ2-2; D remains ambiguous. The germline gives CDR1 SGHTA, CDR2 FQGTGA. V lost 7 bases and J 6 bases, leaving 9 bases between the germline ends. This CDR3 comprises 12 residues. The CDR3, as DNA: TGTGCCAGCACCTCAAGTTCCGGGGAGCTGTTTTTT. This codes for CASTSSSGELFF.

This clonotype was detected a few times. The chain links TRBV5-6 to TRBJ2-1; D may be TRBD1 (5 bases). Trimming removed 3 bases from V and 4 bases from J, with 29 bases in between. In germline, CDR1 is SGHDT, CDR2 YYEEEE. CDR3 length: 20 residues. CDR3 sequence: CASSSGSAGFVVAPYNEQFF. Here the CDR3 DNA reads TGTGCCAGCAGCTCTGGGTCGGCAGGGTTTGTAGTAGCACCTTACAATGAGCAGTTCTTC.

This clonotype appeared many times. The rearrangement links TRBV7-2 to TRBJ2-4; 9 bases line up with TRBD1. Germline V gene data show CDR1 as SGHTA and CDR2 as FQGNSA. The CDR3 extends over 15 amino acids. The V gene end was trimmed by 0 bases and the J gene end by 4 bases; junction bases not matched to a gene: 1. CDR3 nucleotide sequence: TGTGCCAGCAGCTTAGCCGGGACAGGGAAAAACATTCAGTACTTC. It encodes CASSLAGTGKNIQYF.

The genes are TRBV20-1 and TRBJ2-3, with 12 positions matching TRBD2. The germline V gene encodes CDR1 DFQATT and CDR2 SNEGSKA (reference sequence). V trimming: 6 bases; J trimming: 5 bases; junction bases outside the gene matches: 15. The length of the CDR3 is 17 residues. CDR3 region: CSAAIGLAGRAKDTQYF. The CDR3 DNA reads as TGCAGTGCAGCAATCGGACTAGCGGGGAGGGCGAAAGATACGCAGTATTTT.

CDR3 nucleotide sequence: TGCAGTGCTAGATCCGGGGACAGCTACGAGCAGTACGTC. This sequence encodes CSARSGDSYEQYV. The chain joins TRBV20-1 to TRBJ2-7; 7 positions agree with TRBD1. This CDR3 is 13 amino acids long. CDR1 and CDR2 from the germline V gene are DFQATT and SNEGSKA (reference sequence). The V and J ends lost 2 bases and 3 bases, in that order; junction bases with no gene match: 4.

The table lists this clonotype with many counts. The chain is built from TRBV7-2 and TRBJ2-2; no definite D call. The CDR3 totals 11 residues. Germline V gene data show CDR1 as SGHTA and CDR2 as FQGNSA. Trimming cost V 7 bases and J 8 bases, with 8 bases left between them. The CDR3 here is CASTPRGELFF. The CDR3 DNA sequence: TGTGCCAGCACTCCAAGAGGGGAGCTGTTTTTT.

In this sample, this clonotype turned up many times. This sequence joins TRBV7-2 and TRBJ1-4, with 9 bases lining up with TRBD1. CDR1 SGHTA and CDR2 FQGNSA come from the germline V gene. The CDR3 spans 14 residues. Germline trimming cut 5 bases from V and 5 bases from J; bases unmatched to any gene: 3. CDR3 coding DNA: TGTGCCAGCAGCCGCGGGACAGGGAATGAAAAACTGTTTTTT. Protein sequence: CASSRGTGNEKLFF.

This clonotype came up a few times. The chain links TRBV7-6 to TRBJ2-1; either TRBD1 or TRBD2 may supply D (5 bases each). Trimming removed 3 bases from V and 12 bases from J, with 18 bases in between. The CDR3 consists of 14 residues. CDR1 and CDR2 from the germline V gene are SGHVS and FNYEAQ. The CDR3 protein is CASSFMGIRDAQFF. The DNA for the CDR3 is TGTGCCAGCAGCTTTATGGGAATCCGGGACGCGCAGTTCTTC.

This clonotype was observed a few times. The chain combines TRBV6-5 with TRBJ2-1; D may be TRBD2 (5 bases). Germline V lookup: CDR1 MNHEY, CDR2 SVGAGI. Trimming took off 2 bases at V and 8 bases at J, with 16 bases between the two ends. The CDR3 totals 15 residues. CDR3 nucleotide sequence: TGTGCCAGCAGTTACCTCCCGGGGAGAAGCGATGAGCAGTTCTTC. This translates into CASSYLPGRSDEQFF.

This clonotype was seen only a few times. The CDR3 loop reads CASRPELGLAGGNEQFF. The CDR3 coding sequence is TGTGCCAGCAGGCCCGAACTGGGACTAGCGGGGGGCAATGAGCAGTTCTTC. V gene TRBV6-1 combines with J gene TRBJ2-1; 15 nucleotides align to TRBD2. Germline values: CDR1 MNHNS, CDR2 SASEGT. Germline trimming cut 6 bases from V and 6 bases from J; bases unmatched to any gene: 9. The CDR3 consists of 17 residues.

Note on this clonotype: The junction does not match germline at one end; this may be a read error. DNA of the CDR3: TGTGCCAGCAGTCCCACAGGGGGCACCGTGGAGCTGTTTTTT. Amino acid sequence: CASSPTGGTVELFF. The genes are TRBV12-3 or TRBV12-4 and TRBJ2-2; 9 nucleotides agree with TRBD1. The CDR3 loop spans 14 amino acids.

V and J are TRBV7-2 and TRBJ1-2; D remains unclear. From germline, CDR1 is SGHTA and CDR2 FQGNSA. V lost 0 bases and J 3 bases, leaving 11 bases between the germline ends. The CDR3 sequence is 15 residues long. The CDR3 DNA is TGTGCCAGCAGCTTAGCTCTAGGGCGGGACTATGGCTACACCTTC. It specifies CASSLALGRDYGYTF.

This clonotype turned up a few times. The chain has TRBV11-2 and TRBJ2-3, with D perhaps matching TRBD1 or TRBD2 (5 bases each). Trimming removed 4 bases from V and 4 bases from J, with 15 bases in between. Germline assignment: CDR1 SGHAT and CDR2 FQNNGV. This CDR3 is 15 amino acids long. The CDR3 sequence is CASSSRRLGADTQYF. The CDR3 DNA reads as TGTGCCAGCAGCTCCCGGAGGCTAGGGGCAGATACGCAGTATTTT.

The chain links TRBV19 to TRBJ2-1; 13 bases align to TRBD2. The CDR3 covers 17 residues. V shed 6 bases, J shed 5 bases, and the junction held 10 bases outside the gene matches. Germline values: CDR1 LNHDA, CDR2 SQIVND (reference sequence). CDR3 protein: CASSTTQLAGGNNEQFF. In nucleotides, the CDR3 is TGTGCCAGTAGCACAACGCAACTAGCGGGGGGGAACAATGAGCAGTTCTTC.

This clonotype was seen many times. This chain joins TRBV7-2 and TRBJ2-1, with 7 bases that match TRBD2. Trimming removed 5 bases from V and 2 bases from J; junction bases left unmatched: 6. CDR1 and CDR2 from the germline V gene are SGHTA and FQGNSA. CDR3 length equals 15 residues. CDR3 protein: CASSPQRGPYNEQFF. The CDR3 coding sequence is TGTGCCAGCAGCCCCCAGCGGGGCCCCTACAATGAGCAGTTCTTC. The variable domain in full, with the rest retrieved from reference TRBV7-2 and TRBJ2-1, is GAGVSQSPSNKVTEKGKDVELRCDPISGHTALYWYRQSLGQGLEFLIYFQGNSAPDKSGLPSDRFSAERTGGSVSTLTIQRTQQEDSAVYLCASSPQRGPYNEQFFGPGTRLTVL.

This clonotype has ten or more counts. This may arise from a read error, as a much more abundant clone is one base away. The chain is built from TRBV7-8 and TRBJ1-3; a possible D gene is TRBD1 (5 bases). Trimming removed 1 base from V and 3 bases from J, with 7 bases in between. The CDR3 consists of 14 residues. CDR1 SGHVS and CDR2 FQNEAQ come from the germline V gene. CDR3: CASSLGGFGNTIYF. The DNA for the CDR3 is TGTGCCAGCAGCTTAGGGGGGTTTGGAAACACCATATATTTT.